This T cell receptor (beta chain) originates from a study of immune evolution from preneoplasia to lung adenocarcinoma. Germline V gene sequence: CDR1 GTSNPN, CDR2 SVGIG (reference sequence). The CDR3 has 13 amino acids. The germline V and J ends were trimmed by 3 bases and 3 bases, with 12 bases remaining between them. After pathologic assessment, macro-dissection selected premalignant or tumor cells for extraction. Clones were sequenced by immunoSEQ multiplex PCR, and TCRdb holds only the in-frame ones, with some missing. The data show around 21,000 clones, over 70% seen once. Study-level findings and limits: Highest clonality occurred in KRAS-mutant, not EGFR-mutant or double wild-type, nodules. Top clone frequencies peaked in normal lung, apparently declining through invasive adenocarcinoma. Later-stage lesions appeared to have more T cells, more diversity, less clonality.

As regards this clone: Its antigen is not known.

The specimen was FFPE invasive lung adenocarcinoma tissue. J is TRBJ2-7 and V is TRBV30; possibly TRBD2 for D (5 bases). This receptor was identified in a person in their sixties with lung adenocarcinoma. CDR3 protein: CAWRGSSVYEQYF. CDR3 nucleotides: TGTGCCTGGAGGGGGAGCTCCGTCTACGAGCAGTACTTC.